The 10 T cell receptor beta chains given below trace back to one sample, sequenced in a study of blood T cell repertoires in COVID-19 (TCRdb year 2020). The library was built by means of the immunoSEQ multiplex PCR assay. The source is immuneACCESS, and TCRdb retained only in-frame sequences with V and J called. Part of the clones is not carried over; for the studies checked, unresolved V genes explain less than half of this, and the remainder is unexplained. This sample gives about 90,000 clones in total; over 80% of them show up just once. The ten largest clones represent roughly 30% of the sample. The sample consisted of peripheral blood. The source of these receptors is a woman older than 75 with active or convalescent COVID-19.

The chain combines TRBV29-1 with TRBJ2-1; TRBD1 agrees at 10 bases. There are 18 residues in the CDR3. Unmatched junction bases numbered 21, after V lost 6 bases and J lost 7 bases. Germline V gene sequence: CDR1 SQVTM, CDR2 ANQGSEA. The CDR3 DNA reads TGCAGCGTAGAATCCTACCCTTTTAGACAGGGGGCGAGGAATGAGCAGTTCTTC. It encodes CSVESYPFRQGARNEQFF.

This clone came up a few times. The chain is built from TRBV15 and TRBJ2-5; a weak D match, TRBD2 (6 bases). The CDR3 consists of 14 residues. Trimming left V 1 base short and J 4 bases short, with 10 bases between. CDR1 is LNHNV, CDR2 YYDKDF, per germline (reference sequence). The CDR3 bases are TGTGCCACCAGCAGAGTGACGGGAGTAGAGACCCAGTACTTC. This gives the protein CATSRVTGVETQYF.

This chain connects TRBV19 to TRBJ2-3; a weak D match, TRBD1 (6 bases). V gave up 4 bases and J gave up 3 bases, with 14 bases separating them. The CDR3 sequence is 15 residues long. From germline, CDR1 is LNHDA and CDR2 SQIVND (reference sequence). CDR3 in amino acids: CASSRQVGLTDTQYF. The CDR3 nucleotides read TGTGCCAGTAGTAGACAGGTAGGATTGACAGATACGCAGTATTTT.

The rearrangement links TRBV4-2 to TRBJ2-6; 13 bases map to TRBD2. V shed 3 bases, J shed 4 bases, and the junction held 21 bases outside the gene matches. CDR3 length: 23 amino acids. The germline V gene has CDR1 LGHNA and CDR2 YNFKEQ. The CDR3 nucleotides read TGTGCCAGCAGCCACCTTTATCAAGGACTAGCGGGAGATCTGGGGGACGGGGCCAACGTCCTGACTTTC. Its translation: CASSHLYQGLAGDLGDGANVLTF.

This clone came up a few times. The chain carries TRBV11-3 and TRBJ1-1; D remains unclear. There are 11 residues in the CDR3. Trimming took off 5 bases at V and 7 bases at J, with 8 bases between the two ends. Germline CDR1 reads SGHNT; CDR2 reads YENEEA. The CDR3 spells CASSRGGEAFF. The CDR3 DNA follows: TGTGCCAGCAGCAGAGGAGGTGAAGCTTTCTTT.

The chain employs TRBV4-3 and TRBJ1-4, with D uncertain. Germline CDR1 is LGHNA and CDR2 is YSLEER. The length of the CDR3 is 14 residues. V gave up 1 base and J gave up 12 bases, with 15 bases separating them. Here the CDR3 DNA reads TGCGCCAGCAGCCAAGGTCGGCTCGGTGCGGAACTGTTTTTT. Translating gives CASSQGRLGAELFF.

The V call is TRBV5-1, the J call TRBJ1-1; 9 bases map to TRBD1. The germline V gene encodes CDR1 SGHRS and CDR2 YFSETQ. The trim removed 4 bases at V and 0 bases at J, leaving 4 bases unmatched. The CDR3 has 15 amino acids. This CDR3 reads CASSPGQGMNTEAFF. In DNA form, the CDR3 reads TGCGCCAGCAGCCCGGGACAGGGTATGAACACTGAAGCTTTCTTT.

The chain uses TRBV3-1 (or the pseudogene TRBV3-2) and TRBJ2-6; D call uncertain. Germline CDR1 and CDR2: LGHDT and YNNKEL (reference sequence). The CDR3 length is 13 residues. Trimming removed 6 bases at V and 2 bases at J, with 5 bases between. The CDR3 DNA reads TGTGCCAGCAGTAGCACTGGGGCCAACGTCCTGACTTTC. Translated, it gives CASSSTGANVLTF.

The chain's CDR3 is CSTPTPVANTEAFF. CDR3 nucleotides: TGCAGCACCCCGACCCCAGTAGCGAACACTGAAGCTTTCTTT. V is TRBV29-1 and J is TRBJ1-1; D is undetermined. Trimming took 8 bases from V and 1 from J, leaving 17 bases between them. This CDR3 contains 14 residues. Germline lookup yields CDR1 SQVTM and CDR2 ANQGSEA. Using reference TRBV29-1 and TRBJ1-1 for the parts outside the CDR3, the full variable domain is SAVISQKPSRDICQRGTSLTIQCQVDSQVTMMFWYRQQPGQSLTLIATANQGSEATYESGFVIDKFPISRPNLTFSTLTVSNMSPEDSSIYLCSTPTPVANTEAFFGQGTRLTVV.

The genes are TRBV19 and TRBJ2-2; TRBD2 matches at 8 bases. The CDR3 is made up of 14 amino acids. The junction had 2 bases not matched to a gene; V was cut back by 3 bases and J by 5 bases. Germline CDR1 reads LNHDA; CDR2 reads SQIVND (reference sequence). In nucleotides, the CDR3 is TGTGCCAGTAGTATTCAGCGGGGGACCGGGGAGCTGTTTTTT. Translating gives CASSIQRGTGELFF. The complete variable domain, with remaining parts taken from reference TRBV19 and TRBJ2-2, reads DGGITQSPKYLFRKEGQNVTLSCEQNLNHDAMYWYRQDPGQGLRLIYYSQIVNDFQKGDIAEGYSVSREKKESFPLTVTSAQKNPTAFYLCASSIQRGTGELFFGEGSRLTVL.